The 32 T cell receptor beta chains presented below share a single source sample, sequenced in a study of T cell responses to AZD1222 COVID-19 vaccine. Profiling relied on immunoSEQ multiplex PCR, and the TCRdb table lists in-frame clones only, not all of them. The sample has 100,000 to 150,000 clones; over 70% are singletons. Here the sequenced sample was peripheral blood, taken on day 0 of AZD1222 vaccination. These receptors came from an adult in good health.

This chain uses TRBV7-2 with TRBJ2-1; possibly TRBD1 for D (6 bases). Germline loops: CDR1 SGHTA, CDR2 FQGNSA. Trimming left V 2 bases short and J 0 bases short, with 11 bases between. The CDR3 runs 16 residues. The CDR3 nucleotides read TGTGCCAGCAGCTTAATGGCAGGGGACTCCTACAATGAGCAGTTCTTC. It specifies CASSLMAGDSYNEQFF.

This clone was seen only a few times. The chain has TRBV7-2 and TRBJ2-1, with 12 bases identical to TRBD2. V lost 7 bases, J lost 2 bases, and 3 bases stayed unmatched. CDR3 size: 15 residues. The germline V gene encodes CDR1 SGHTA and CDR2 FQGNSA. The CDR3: CASTRTSGAYNEQFF. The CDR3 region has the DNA TGTGCCAGCACCCGGACTAGCGGGGCCTACAATGAGCAGTTCTTC.

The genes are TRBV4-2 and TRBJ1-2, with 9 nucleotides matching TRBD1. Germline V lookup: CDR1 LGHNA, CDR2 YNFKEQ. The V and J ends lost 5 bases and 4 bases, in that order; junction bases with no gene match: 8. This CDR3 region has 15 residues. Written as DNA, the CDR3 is TGTGCCAGCAGCTCCCAGACAGGGGGTGGCTATGGCTACACCTTC. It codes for CASSSQTGGGYGYTF.

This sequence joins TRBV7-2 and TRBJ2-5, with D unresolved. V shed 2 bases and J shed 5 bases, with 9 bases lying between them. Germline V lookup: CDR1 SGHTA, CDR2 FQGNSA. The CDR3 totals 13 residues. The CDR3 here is CASSLQSRETQYF. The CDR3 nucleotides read TGTGCCAGCAGCTTACAGTCCCGGGAGACCCAGTACTTC.

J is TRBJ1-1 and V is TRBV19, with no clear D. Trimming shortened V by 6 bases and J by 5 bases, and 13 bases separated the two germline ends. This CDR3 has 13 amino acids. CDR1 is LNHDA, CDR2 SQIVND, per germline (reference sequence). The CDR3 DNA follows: TGTGCCAGTAGCCCCCATATACGGACTGAAGCTTTCTTT. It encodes CASSPHIRTEAFF.

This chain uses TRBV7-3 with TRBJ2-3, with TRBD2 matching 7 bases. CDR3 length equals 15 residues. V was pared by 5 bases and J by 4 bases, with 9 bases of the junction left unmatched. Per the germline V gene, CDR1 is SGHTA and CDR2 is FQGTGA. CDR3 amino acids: CASSPRGGPADTQYF. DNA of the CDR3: TGTGCCAGCAGCCCTCGCGGGGGTCCCGCAGATACGCAGTATTTT.

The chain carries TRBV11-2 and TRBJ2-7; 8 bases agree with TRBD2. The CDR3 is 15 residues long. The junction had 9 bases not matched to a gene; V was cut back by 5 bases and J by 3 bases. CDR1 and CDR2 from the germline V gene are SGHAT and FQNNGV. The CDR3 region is CASSNGLAIHYEQYF. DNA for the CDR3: TGTGCCAGCAGCAACGGACTAGCCATACACTACGAGCAGTACTTC.

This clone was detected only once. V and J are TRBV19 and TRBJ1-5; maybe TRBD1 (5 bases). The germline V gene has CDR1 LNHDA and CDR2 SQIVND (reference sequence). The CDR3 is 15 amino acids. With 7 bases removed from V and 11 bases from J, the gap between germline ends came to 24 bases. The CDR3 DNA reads TGTGCCAGTAACCCAAGTTTGGGGCAACCTCAAACCCAGCATTTT. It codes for CASNPSLGQPQTQHF.

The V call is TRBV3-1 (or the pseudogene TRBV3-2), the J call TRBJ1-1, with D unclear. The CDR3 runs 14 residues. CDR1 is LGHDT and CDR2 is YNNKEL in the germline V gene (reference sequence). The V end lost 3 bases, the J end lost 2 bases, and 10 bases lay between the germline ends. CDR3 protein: CASSQITANTEAFF. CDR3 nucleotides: TGTGCCAGCAGCCAGATTACAGCAAACACTGAAGCTTTCTTT.

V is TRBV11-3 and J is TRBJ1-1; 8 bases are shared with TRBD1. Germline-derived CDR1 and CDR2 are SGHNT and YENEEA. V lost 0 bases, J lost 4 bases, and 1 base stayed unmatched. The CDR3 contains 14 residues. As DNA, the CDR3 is TGTGCCAGCAGCTTAGAAACAGGGGGCACTGAAGCTTTCTTT. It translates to CASSLETGGTEAFF.

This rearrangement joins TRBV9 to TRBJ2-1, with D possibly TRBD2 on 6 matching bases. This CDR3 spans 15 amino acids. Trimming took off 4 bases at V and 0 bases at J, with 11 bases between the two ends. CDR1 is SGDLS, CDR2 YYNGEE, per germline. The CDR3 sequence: CASSLMGGSYNEQFF. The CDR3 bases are TGTGCCAGCAGCTTGATGGGGGGCTCCTACAATGAGCAGTTCTTC. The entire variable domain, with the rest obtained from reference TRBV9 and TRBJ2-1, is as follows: DSGVTQTPKHLITATGQRVTLRCSPRSGDLSVYWYQQSLDQGLQFLIQYYNGEERAKGNILERFSAQQFPDLHSELNLSSLELGDSALYFCASSLMGGSYNEQFFGPGTRLTVL.

CDR3 loop: CASSQLPPGKKQYF. CDR3 DNA sequence: TGTGCCAGCAGCCAGCTCCCACCGGGAAAAAAGCAGTACTTC. The V gene is TRBV3-1 (or the pseudogene TRBV3-2), the J gene TRBJ2-7; a possible D gene is TRBD2 (5 bases). The CDR3 sequence is 14 residues long. Germline CDR1 LGHDT, CDR2 YNNKEL (reference sequence). V shed 3 bases and J shed 8 bases, with 17 bases lying between them.

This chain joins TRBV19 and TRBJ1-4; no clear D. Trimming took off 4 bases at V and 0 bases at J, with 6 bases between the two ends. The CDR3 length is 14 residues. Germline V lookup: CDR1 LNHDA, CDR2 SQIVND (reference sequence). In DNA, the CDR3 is TGTGCCAGTAGTAGGGGTGCAACTAATGAAAAACTGTTTTTT. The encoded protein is CASSRGATNEKLFF.

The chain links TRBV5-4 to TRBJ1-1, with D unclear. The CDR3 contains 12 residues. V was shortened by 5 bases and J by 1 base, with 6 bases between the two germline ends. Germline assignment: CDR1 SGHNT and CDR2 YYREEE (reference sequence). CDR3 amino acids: CASSSGNTEAFF. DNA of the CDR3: TGTGCCAGCAGTTCGGGGAACACTGAAGCTTTCTTT.

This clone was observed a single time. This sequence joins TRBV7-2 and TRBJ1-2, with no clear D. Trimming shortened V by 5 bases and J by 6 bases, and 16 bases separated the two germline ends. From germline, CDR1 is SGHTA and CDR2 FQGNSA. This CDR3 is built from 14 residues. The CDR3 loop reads CASSTYGLSDGYTF. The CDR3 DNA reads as TGTGCCAGCAGCACTTACGGACTCAGTGATGGCTACACCTTC.

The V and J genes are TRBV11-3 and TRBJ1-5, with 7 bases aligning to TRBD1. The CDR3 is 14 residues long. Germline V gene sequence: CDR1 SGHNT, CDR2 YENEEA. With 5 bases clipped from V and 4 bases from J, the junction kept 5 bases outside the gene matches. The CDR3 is CASSTGQPNQPQHF. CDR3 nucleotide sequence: TGTGCCAGCAGCACGGGACAGCCAAATCAGCCCCAGCATTTT.

Here the CDR3 reads CASRPGLAGRWDNEQFF. Here the CDR3 DNA reads TGCGCCAGCAGACCGGGACTAGCGGGAAGGTGGGACAATGAGCAGTTCTTC. This chain joins TRBV10-2 and TRBJ2-1; 13 positions match TRBD2. CDR1 is WSHSY and CDR2 is SAAADI in the germline V gene. V shed 6 bases and J 5 bases; nucleotides not matched to a gene: 10. The CDR3 covers 17 residues.

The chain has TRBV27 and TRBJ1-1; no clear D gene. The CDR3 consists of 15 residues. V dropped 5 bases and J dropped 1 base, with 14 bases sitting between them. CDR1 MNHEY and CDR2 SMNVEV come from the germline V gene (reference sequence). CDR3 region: CASSREIIPNTEAFF. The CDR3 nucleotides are TGTGCCAGCAGTCGAGAGATTATACCGAACACTGAAGCTTTCTTT.

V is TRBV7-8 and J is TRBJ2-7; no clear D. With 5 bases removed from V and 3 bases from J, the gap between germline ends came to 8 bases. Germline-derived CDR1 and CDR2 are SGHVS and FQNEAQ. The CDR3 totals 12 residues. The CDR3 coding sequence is TGTGCCAGCAGCCCCAGTTACTACGAGCAGTACTTC. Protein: CASSPSYYEQYF. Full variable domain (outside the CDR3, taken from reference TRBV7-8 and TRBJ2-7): GAGVSQSPRYKVAKRGQDVALRCDPISGHVSLFWYQQALGQGPEFLTYFQNEAQLDKSGLPSDRFFAERPEGSVSTLKIQRTQQEDSAVYLCASSPSYYEQYFGPGTRLTVT.

As DNA, the CDR3 is TGTGCCAGCAGTTATGACTCAAATATAAGGAATGAGCAGTTCTTC. It yields the protein CASSYDSNIRNEQFF. This sequence joins TRBV6-2 or TRBV6-3 and TRBJ2-1; the D is unclear. The CDR3 totals 15 residues. Trimming stripped 3 bases from V and 7 bases from J, with 16 bases between. Per the germline V gene, CDR1 is MNHEY and CDR2 is SVGEGT.

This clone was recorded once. The CDR3 nucleotides read TGTGCCAGCAGCCAAGACGGACAGTTAAATCAGCCCCAGCATTTT. Translating it yields CASSQDGQLNQPQHF. The chain uses TRBV4-2 and TRBJ1-5, with a weak D call TRBD1 (6 bases). The CDR3 extends over 15 amino acids. Looked up from germline, CDR1 is LGHNA and CDR2 is YNFKEQ. The ends were cut back, 0 bases at V and 4 bases at J, with 10 bases in the middle.

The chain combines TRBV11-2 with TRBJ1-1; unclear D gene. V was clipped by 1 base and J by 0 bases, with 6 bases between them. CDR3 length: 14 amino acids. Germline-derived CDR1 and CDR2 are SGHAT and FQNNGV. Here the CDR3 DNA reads TGTGCCAGCAGCTTAGCCGGGATGAACACTGAAGCTTTCTTT. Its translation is CASSLAGMNTEAFF.

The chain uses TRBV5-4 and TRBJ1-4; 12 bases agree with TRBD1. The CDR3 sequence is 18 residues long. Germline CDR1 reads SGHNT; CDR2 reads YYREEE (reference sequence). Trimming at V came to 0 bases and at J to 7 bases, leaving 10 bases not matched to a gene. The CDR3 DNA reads TGTGCCAGCAGCTTGGCTCCGGGACAGGGGGCCCTTGGTGAAAAACTGTTTTTT. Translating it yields CASSLAPGQGALGEKLFF.

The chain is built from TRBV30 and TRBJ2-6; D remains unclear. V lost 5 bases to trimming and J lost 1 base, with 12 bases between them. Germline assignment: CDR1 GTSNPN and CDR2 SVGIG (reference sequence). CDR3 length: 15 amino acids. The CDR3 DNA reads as TGTGCCTGGGGGAAATGGGAATCTGGGGCCAACGTCCTGACTTTC. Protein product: CAWGKWESGANVLTF. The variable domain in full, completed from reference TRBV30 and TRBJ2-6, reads SQTIHQWPATLVQPVGSPLSLECTVEGTSNPNLYWYRQAAGRGLQLLFYSVGIGQISSEVPQNLSASRPQDRQFILSSKKLLLSDSGFYLCAWGKWESGANVLTFGAGSRLTVL.

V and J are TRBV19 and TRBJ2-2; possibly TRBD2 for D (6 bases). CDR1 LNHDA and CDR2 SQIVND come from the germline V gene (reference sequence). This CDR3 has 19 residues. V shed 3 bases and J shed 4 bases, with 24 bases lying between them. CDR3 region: CASSMRRIGGPGGTGELFF. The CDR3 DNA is TGTGCCAGTAGTATGAGGAGGATTGGGGGTCCCGGGGGCACCGGGGAGCTGTTTTTT.

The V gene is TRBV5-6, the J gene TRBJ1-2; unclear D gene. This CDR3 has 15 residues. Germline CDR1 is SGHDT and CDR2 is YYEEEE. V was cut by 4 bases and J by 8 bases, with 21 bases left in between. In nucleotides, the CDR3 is TGTGCCAGCAGCGGATCGGACGGACCCCTCGGGGGCTACACCTTC. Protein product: CASSGSDGPLGGYTF.

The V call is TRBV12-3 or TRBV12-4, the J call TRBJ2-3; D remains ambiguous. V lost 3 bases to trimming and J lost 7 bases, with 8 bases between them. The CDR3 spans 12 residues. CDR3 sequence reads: CASSFGSYTQYF. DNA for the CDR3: TGTGCCAGCAGTTTTGGATCCTATACGCAGTATTTT.

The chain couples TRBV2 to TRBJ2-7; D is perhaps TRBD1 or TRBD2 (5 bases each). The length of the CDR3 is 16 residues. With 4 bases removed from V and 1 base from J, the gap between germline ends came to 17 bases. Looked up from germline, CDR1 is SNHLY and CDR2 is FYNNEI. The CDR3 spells CASSGESGTESYEQYF. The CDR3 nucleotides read TGTGCCAGCAGTGGGGAGTCCGGGACGGAATCCTACGAGCAGTACTTC.

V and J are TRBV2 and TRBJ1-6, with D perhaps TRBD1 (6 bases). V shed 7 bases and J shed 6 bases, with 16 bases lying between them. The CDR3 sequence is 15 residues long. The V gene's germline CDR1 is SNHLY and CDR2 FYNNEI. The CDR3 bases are TGTGCCAGCACCGTGGGTGGACAGCCTAATTCACCCCTCCACTTT. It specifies CASTVGGQPNSPLHF.

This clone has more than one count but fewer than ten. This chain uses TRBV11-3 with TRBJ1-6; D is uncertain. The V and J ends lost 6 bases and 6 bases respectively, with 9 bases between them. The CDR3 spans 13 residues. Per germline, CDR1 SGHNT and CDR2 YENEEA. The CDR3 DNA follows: TGTGCCAGCAGGGACCTCTCTAATTCACCCCTCCACTTT. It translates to CASRDLSNSPLHF.

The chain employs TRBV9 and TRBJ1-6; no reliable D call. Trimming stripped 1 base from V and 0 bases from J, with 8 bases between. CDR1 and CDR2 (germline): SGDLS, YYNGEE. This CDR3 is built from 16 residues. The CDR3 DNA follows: TGTGCCAGCAGCGTAAGTGAGAGCTCCTATAATTCACCCCTCCACTTT. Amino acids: CASSVSESSYNSPLHF.

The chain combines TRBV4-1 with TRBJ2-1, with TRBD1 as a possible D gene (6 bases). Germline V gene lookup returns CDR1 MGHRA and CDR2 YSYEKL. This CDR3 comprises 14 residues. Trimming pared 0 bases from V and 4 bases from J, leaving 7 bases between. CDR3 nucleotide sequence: TGCGCCAGCAGCCAAGATGGACAGTACAATGAGCAGTTCTTC. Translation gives CASSQDGQYNEQFF.